Each of the 25 T cell receptor beta chains below was sequenced from the same sample in a study of blood T cell repertoires in COVID-19. The repertoire was sequenced with immunoSEQ multiplex PCR; TCRdb's copy has only in-frame clones and lacks some. The sample yields hundreds of thousands of clones, 85% to 90% seen once. Sequences were obtained from PBMCs or T cells enriched from blood (not recorded which). The receptors stem from a man aged 35-49 years who had recovered from COVID-19.

J is TRBJ1-1 and V is TRBV29-1; 8 bases are a match to TRBD1. J lost 5 bases, V lost 7 bases, and 9 bases had no gene match. The CDR3 totals 13 residues. The germline gives CDR1 SQVTM, CDR2 ANQGSEA. CDR3 residues: CSASTGGNTEAFF. CDR3 in DNA: TGCAGCGCTTCTACAGGGGGAAATACTGAAGCTTTCTTT.

V gene TRBV14 combines with J gene TRBJ2-1, with 14 bases aligning to TRBD2. The CDR3 spans 19 residues. Losses at the gene ends were 3 bases for V and 3 bases for J; bases not matched to a gene: 10. Germline V gene lookup returns CDR1 SGHDN and CDR2 FVKESK. The CDR3 reads CASSHPGLAGAVLYNEQFF. CDR3 nucleotide sequence: TGTGCCAGCAGCCACCCGGGACTAGCGGGAGCGGTCCTCTACAATGAGCAGTTCTTC. The whole variable domain, filled in from reference TRBV14 and TRBJ2-1, reads EAGVTQFPSHSVIEKGQTVTLRCDPISGHDNLYWYRRVMGKEIKFLLHFVKESKQDESGMPNNRFLAERTGGTYSTLKVQPAELEDSGVYFCASSHPGLAGAVLYNEQFFGPGTRLTVL.

This chain joins TRBV7-7 and TRBJ2-1; 8 bases are a match to TRBD2. Germline V gene data show CDR1 as SSHAT and CDR2 as FNYEAQ (reference sequence). With V trimmed by 4 bases and J by 2 bases, 7 bases remained unmatched. This CDR3 spans 16 amino acids. CDR3 amino acids: CASSWAAGVTYNEQFF. CDR3 DNA: TGTGCCAGCAGCTGGGCAGCGGGAGTAACCTACAATGAGCAGTTCTTC.

This clone has a single count. V and J are TRBV28 and TRBJ1-2; 7 positions agree with TRBD1. The CDR3 has 15 amino acids. Germline V lookup: CDR1 MDHEN, CDR2 SYDVKM. V lost 3 bases, J lost 2 bases, and 6 bases stayed unmatched. The CDR3 sequence: CASSFRDRINYGYTF. The DNA of the CDR3 is TGTGCCAGCAGTTTCCGGGACAGAATAAACTATGGCTACACCTTC.

This chain uses TRBV27 with TRBJ2-1, with D tentatively TRBD1 (6 bases). Looked up from germline, CDR1 is MNHEY and CDR2 is SMNVEV (reference sequence). V shed 7 bases and J shed 4 bases, with 11 bases lying between them. The CDR3 extends over 13 amino acids. The CDR3 here is CASKLGQYNEQFF. The CDR3 nucleotides are TGTGCCAGCAAACTTGGACAGTACAATGAGCAGTTCTTC.

About this clone itself: Other nucleotide sequences in the sample specify the same CDR3. The rearrangement links TRBV3-1 (or the pseudogene TRBV3-2) to TRBJ2-7; the D gene is possibly TRBD2 (6 bases). Germline V gene sequence: CDR1 LGHDT, CDR2 YNNKEL (reference sequence). V was clipped by 6 bases and J by 0 bases, with 9 bases between them. The CDR3 length is 13 residues. This chain's CDR3 is CASSQTSSYEQYF. The CDR3 nucleotides are TGTGCCAGCAGTCAGACTAGCTCCTACGAGCAGTACTTC.

Remarks on this clone: One end of the junction is discordant with germline, which a read error may explain. V and J are TRBV28 and TRBJ2-1, with D possibly TRBD1 on 6 matching bases. Germline V gives CDR1 MDHEN, CDR2 SYDVKM. The CDR3 covers 13 residues. The CDR3 here is CASSPGDGRGRVF. The CDR3 DNA reads as TGTGCCAGCAGCCCCGGGGACGGCAGGGGTAGGGTCTTC.

This clone was detected many times. J is TRBJ2-5 and V is TRBV7-9; 10 bases line up with TRBD2. The germline V gene encodes CDR1 SEHNR and CDR2 FQNEAQ (reference sequence). The CDR3 contains 16 residues. The V and J ends lost 0 bases and 5 bases, in that order; junction bases with no gene match: 6. DNA for the CDR3: TGTGCCAGCAGCTTAGCGACTGGTAGCGGGGGGGAGACCCAGTACTTC. Encoded protein: CASSLATGSGGETQYF.

This clone was recorded a few times. The CDR3 sequence is CASSFLKEMRLGYGYTF. In DNA form, the CDR3 reads TGTGCCAGCAGCTTCCTCAAGGAGATGAGGCTCGGGTATGGCTACACCTTC. This rearrangement joins TRBV14 to TRBJ1-2; D remains ambiguous. The CDR3 consists of 17 residues. The germline gives CDR1 SGHDN, CDR2 FVKESK. With 5 bases removed from V and 5 bases from J, the gap between germline ends came to 24 bases.

The chain uses TRBV15 and TRBJ1-5, with 10 bases fitting TRBD1. Germline-derived CDR1 and CDR2 are LNHNV and YYDKDF (reference sequence). V trimming: 5 bases; J trimming: 0 bases; junction bases outside the gene matches: 7. The CDR3 covers 17 residues. CDR3 loop: CATSRGTGVYSNQPQHF. CDR3 DNA: TGTGCCACCAGCCGCGGGACAGGGGTTTATAGCAATCAGCCCCAGCATTTT.

The chain links TRBV10-2 to TRBJ2-7, with 7 bases lining up with TRBD2. V dropped 4 bases and J dropped 2; count of bases not matched to a gene: 2. CDR3 length: 13 amino acids. Germline CDR1 WSHSY, CDR2 SAAADI. Written as DNA, the CDR3 is TGCGCCAGCAGTGTCGGGGGGACCTACGAGCAGTACTTC. Amino acids: CASSVGGTYEQYF.

The rearrangement uses TRBV19 and TRBJ1-1; no firm D call. CDR1 is LNHDA and CDR2 is SQIVND in the germline V gene (reference sequence). The CDR3 runs 16 residues. Trimming shortened V by 3 bases and J by 5 bases, and 19 bases separated the two germline ends. CDR3 in amino acids: CASSIELRVGRTEAFF. The DNA for the CDR3 is TGTGCCAGTAGTATCGAATTGAGGGTGGGAAGGACTGAAGCTTTCTTT.

This chain joins TRBV18 and TRBJ2-1; D remains unclear. The CDR3 is 12 amino acids. Germline-derived CDR1 and CDR2 are KGHSH and LQKENI. The ends were cut back, 5 bases at V and 7 bases at J, with 9 bases in the middle. CDR3 DNA: TGTGCCAGCTCAGCAACAGTTAATGAGCAGTTCTTC. Amino acids: CASSATVNEQFF. The full variable domain, in which reference TRBV18 and TRBJ2-1 provide the parts outside the CDR3, is NAGVMQNPRHLVRRRGQEARLRCSPMKGHSHVYWYRQLPEEGLKFMVYLQKENIIDESGMPKERFSAEFPKEGPSILRIQQVVRGDSAAYFCASSATVNEQFFGPGTRLTVL.

In its sample, this clone was seen once. The junction differs from germline at one of its ends, possibly a read error. J is TRBJ1-2 and V is TRBV30; 7 nucleotides match TRBD1. Germline V gives CDR1 GTSNPN, CDR2 SVGIG (reference sequence). This CDR3 comprises 14 residues. CDR3 sequence: CAWSVRPQEGGCTF. CDR3 nucleotide sequence: TGTGCCTGGAGTGTACGGCCCCAGGAAGGGGGCTGCACCTTC.

The gene calls are TRBV5-1 and TRBJ1-4; a possible D gene is TRBD1 (5 bases). From germline, CDR1 is SGHRS and CDR2 YFSETQ. V gave up 5 bases and J gave up 6 bases, with 17 bases separating them. The CDR3 runs to 15 residues. The CDR3 region is CASSRDGGSDEKLFF. The CDR3 bases are TGCGCCAGCAGTCGAGACGGGGGGAGCGATGAAAAACTGTTTTTT.

This chain connects TRBV28 to TRBJ1-2; the D is unclear. Germline assignment: CDR1 MDHEN and CDR2 SYDVKM. The CDR3 has 12 residues. Trimming left V 6 bases short and J 8 bases short, with 13 bases between. The CDR3 here is CASSLHSKGYTF. The DNA of the CDR3 is TGTGCCAGCAGCCTCCACAGTAAAGGCTACACCTTC.

This clone came up once. The CDR3 DNA reads as TGTGCCACCAGCAGAGATCAGGGGGGCGAGCAGTACTTC. It is translated as CATSRDQGGEQYF. The rearrangement links TRBV15 to TRBJ2-7, with D maybe TRBD1 (7 bases). Germline V CDR1 and CDR2: LNHNV, YYDKDF (reference sequence). This CDR3 is 13 amino acids long. V was trimmed by 0 bases and J by 6 bases, leaving 9 bases between them. The entire variable domain, with the rest obtained from reference TRBV15 and TRBJ2-7, is as follows: DAMVIQNPRYQVTQFGKPVTLSCSQTLNHNVMYWYQQKSSQAPKLLFHYYDKDFNNEADTPDNFQSRRPNTSFCFLDIRSPGLGDTAMYLCATSRDQGGEQYFGPGTRLTVT.

This clone was detected once. Relative to the germline gene, one junction end is altered; a read error may explain this. V and J are TRBV7-2 and TRBJ2-3; 8 nucleotides match TRBD2. This CDR3 has 15 amino acids. The germline V gene has CDR1 SGHTA and CDR2 FQGNSA. The chain's CDR3 is CATSGGGTSTDTQYF. In nucleotides, the CDR3 is TGTGCCACCAGCGGCGGGGGGACTAGCACAGATACGCAGTATTTT.

This clone is medium-sized within its sample. The V call is TRBV11-2, the J call TRBJ2-7; 12 positions match TRBD1. The CDR3 runs 14 residues. J was trimmed by 2 bases and V by 6 bases; bases with no gene match: 2. Germline loops: CDR1 SGHAT, CDR2 FQNNGV. The CDR3: CASRGTGGTYEQYF. Written as DNA, the CDR3 is TGTGCCAGCAGAGGGACAGGGGGCACCTACGAGCAGTACTTC.

The gene calls are TRBV7-6 and TRBJ1-1, with TRBD1 as a possible D gene (6 bases). The CDR3 contains 16 residues. Germline lookup yields CDR1 SGHVS and CDR2 FNYEAQ. Trimming pared 1 base from V and 1 base from J, leaving 13 bases between. The CDR3 loop is CASSLGGSRGNTEAFF. CDR3 nucleotides: TGTGCCAGCAGCTTAGGAGGATCCAGGGGGAACACTGAAGCTTTCTTT.

The CDR3 DNA reads TGTGCCAGCAGCAAAGGGGCGCGGGACCCCGCTCCGGATGGCTACACCTTC. Protein: CASSKGARDPAPDGYTF. The chain joins TRBV21-1 to TRBJ1-2. TRBV21-1 is designated a pseudogene. The CDR3 is 17 residues long.

The chain links TRBV10-3 to TRBJ2-2; D may be TRBD1 (5 bases). CDR1 is ENHRY and CDR2 is SYGVKD in the germline V gene. This CDR3 comprises 14 residues. Between the trimmed V and J ends, which lost 7 bases and 3 bases, there was a span of 12 bases. CDR3 protein: CAITSRVDTGELFF. In DNA form, the CDR3 reads TGTGCCATCACAAGCAGGGTTGACACCGGGGAGCTGTTTTTT.

The J gene is TRBJ2-2, the V gene TRBV7-3; no clear D. V was shortened by 5 bases and J by 2 bases, with 3 bases between the two germline ends. The CDR3 is 12 residues long. Germline V gene data show CDR1 as SGHTA and CDR2 as FQGTGA. CDR3 protein: CASSRNTGELFF. For the CDR3, the DNA is TGTGCCAGCAGCCGTAACACCGGGGAGCTGTTTTTT.

CDR3 residues: CASSLLRQDYTF. The CDR3 DNA reads as TGTGCCAGCAGTTTACTTAGACAAGACTACACCTTC. The chain is built from TRBV12-3 or TRBV12-4 and TRBJ1-2; D is ambiguous. There are 12 residues in the CDR3. The ends were cut back, 2 bases at V and 10 bases at J, with 11 bases in the middle.

With respect to this clone: Other DNA sequences in the same sample also yield this CDR3. V gene TRBV29-1 combines with J gene TRBJ1-1; TRBD1 agrees at 10 bases. Per the germline V gene, CDR1 is SQVTM and CDR2 is ANQGSEA. The CDR3 runs 13 residues. The junction had 3 bases not matched to a gene; V was cut back by 7 bases and J by 1 base. The CDR3 loop is CSARTGGNTEAFF. The CDR3 DNA reads as TGCAGCGCTCGGACAGGGGGGAACACTGAAGCTTTCTTT.